In its sample, the clone carrying this T cell receptor (beta chain) was seen a few times. Its antigen remains unknown. V shed 6 bases and J shed 2 bases, with 14 bases lying between them. The CDR3 loop spans 14 amino acids. Germline CDR1 SNHLY, CDR2 FYNNEI. The sample belongs to a study of T cells after yellow fever vaccination. Study outcomes and limitations: Subsequent booster samples again held most clones from primary vaccination (around 96% CD4, approximately 85% CD8).

UMIs and a universal primer site were added when TCR cDNA was made by 5'RACE template switching. TCRdb fed the 5' RACE reads into MiXCR, producing one record per CDR3 protein. Altogether hundreds of thousands of distinct CDR3 sequences are present, roughly a fifth being singletons, with the ten largest covering roughly 13%. The source is a man aged 25 to 40 who received the YFV17D yellow fever vaccine. The chain uses TRBV2 and TRBJ2-7; no clear D. This sample comprised PBMCs, obtained 15 days after the yellow fever booster vaccination. The CDR3 reads CASRGKDGAYEQYF. CDR3 nucleotides: TGTGCCAGCAGAGGGAAGGACGGAGCCTACGAGCAGTACTTC.